This T cell receptor beta chain was recovered during a study of shared clonotypes between healthy human individuals. Turning to the study itself: The plates for each donor numbered three CD4 naive, three CD4 memory, two CD8 naive and one CD8 memory.

Generated by immunoSEQ multiplex PCR, the TCRdb table keeps only in-frame clones and is missing some. The sample holds a few million clones; approximately 90% are singletons and the top ten take 0.14%. Study results and limitations: Several donors showed sharing of around 5.3% of naive CD4 clonotypes. Researchers sampled only blood; tissue repertoires likely differ.

A split of CD4+ cells into CD45RA+ naive and CD45RA-negative memory subsets was performed. With regard to this clone: Its antigen is still unknown.

This CDR3 contains 15 residues. Trimming left V 5 bases short and J 9 bases short, with 22 bases between. CDR1 and CDR2 from the germline V gene are MDHEN and SYDVKM. The sequencing input was naive CD4+ T cells sorted from blood. As for subset: CD45RA+ positively selected. The chain carries TRBV28 and TRBJ1-2; D ambiguous. The sequence was obtained from a man aged 18 to 35 in good health. The CDR3 bases are TGTGCCAGCAGTCCACCCCCGGGCTCCCTGCCCCGCTACACCTTC. Translating it yields CASSPPPGSLPRYTF.